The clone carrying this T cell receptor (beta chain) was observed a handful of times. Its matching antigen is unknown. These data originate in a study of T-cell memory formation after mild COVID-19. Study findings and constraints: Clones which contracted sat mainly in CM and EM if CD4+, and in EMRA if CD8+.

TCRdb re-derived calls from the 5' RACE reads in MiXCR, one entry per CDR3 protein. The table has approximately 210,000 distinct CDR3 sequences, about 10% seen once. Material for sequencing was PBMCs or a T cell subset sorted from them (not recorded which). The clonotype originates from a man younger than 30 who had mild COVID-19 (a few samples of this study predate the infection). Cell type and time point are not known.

The CDR3 reads CASSQAGQGGNIQYF. The CDR3 bases are TGTGCCAGCAGCCAAGCGGGACAGGGGGGAAACATTCAGTACTTC. This rearrangement joins TRBV3-1 to TRBJ2-4; TRBD1 matches 11 bases. This CDR3 has 15 amino acids. J was trimmed by 6 bases and V by 1 base; bases with no gene match: 2. CDR1 is LGHDT and CDR2 is YNNKEL in the germline V gene (reference sequence). Using reference TRBV3-1 and TRBJ2-4 for the parts outside the CDR3, the full variable domain is DTAVSQTPKYLVTQMGNDKSIKCEQNLGHDTMYWYKQDSKKFLKIMFSYNNKELIINETVPNRFSPKSPDKAHLNLHINSLELGDSAVYFCASSQAGQGGNIQYFGAGTRLSVL.